This T cell receptor beta chain was profiled in a study of vaccination effects on CD4 cells after COVID-19. For this clone: What it binds is not known.

Sequencing followed a ViraFEST assay step that expanded antigen-specific CD4+ T cells with viral peptide pools. Subsequent to a culture period of more than 9 days, CD4+ T cells were isolated. Participants got two doses of BNT162b2 or mRNA-1273 vaccine. Days 3 and 7 were when half the medium was replaced with IL-2 medium. The repertoire was sequenced with immunoSEQ multiplex PCR; TCRdb's copy has only in-frame clones and lacks some. The sample records tens of thousands of clones, around 81% being singletons. Germline CDR1 reads SGHRS; CDR2 reads YFSETQ. This CDR3 comprises 14 residues. The V gene end was trimmed by 6 bases and the J gene end by 4 bases; junction bases not matched to a gene: 6.

The sequence came from a human donor who received a COVID-19 vaccine. Sample: CD4+ T cells from PBMCs cultured with HCoV-229E spike peptides, taken after COVID-19 vaccination. The rearrangement joins TRBV5-1 to TRBJ2-1, with TRBD1 matching over 8 bases. The DNA of the CDR3 is TGCGCCAGCAACCCGGGACAGGTATACAATGAGCAGTTCTTC. Encoded protein: CASNPGQVYNEQFF.